The 16 T cell receptor beta chains given below trace back to one sample, sequenced in a study of radiotherapy plus CTLA-4 blockade in lung cancer. Data came from immunoSEQ multiplex PCR; TCRdb stores just in-frame clones and leaves some out. The table lists some 60,000 clones, roughly 76% of them singletons. The material sequenced was peripheral blood, taken from a patient treated with radiotherapy plus ipilimumab. The source is a human donor with non-small cell lung cancer who had a complete response to radiotherapy plus ipilimumab.

V is TRBV5-1 and J is TRBJ2-7, with TRBD1 matching 7 bases. The CDR3 length is 14 residues. Germline V gene sequence: CDR1 SGHRS, CDR2 YFSETQ. V shed 0 bases, J shed 2 bases, and the junction held 2 bases outside the gene matches. The CDR3 sequence is CASSLGQGAYEQYF. The CDR3 DNA reads TGCGCCAGCAGCTTGGGGCAGGGGGCCTACGAGCAGTACTTC.

The chain couples TRBV27 to TRBJ2-7, with 8 bases fitting TRBD1. Trimming removed 3 bases from V and 4 bases from J; junction bases left unmatched: 8. This CDR3 has 15 amino acids. CDR1 is MNHEY and CDR2 is SMNVEV in the germline V gene (reference sequence). The CDR3 loop is CASSFNQDRVYEQYF. The CDR3 DNA reads as TGTGCCAGCAGTTTCAACCAGGACAGGGTGTACGAGCAGTACTTC.

The chain has TRBV19 and TRBJ1-3; TRBD1 might be the D (6 bases). From germline, CDR1 is LNHDA and CDR2 SQIVND (reference sequence). The CDR3 sequence is 16 residues long. Between the trimmed V and J ends, which lost 7 bases and 2 bases, there was a span of 18 bases. The CDR3 protein is CASNLQGTRPGNTIYF. DNA for the CDR3: TGTGCCAGTAACCTACAGGGTACCCGCCCTGGAAACACCATATATTTT.

The chain couples TRBV2 to TRBJ2-7, with 8 positions matching TRBD1. CDR3 length: 14 residues. J gave up 3 bases and V 4 bases, and 5 bases lay outside the gene matches. The germline CDR1 and CDR2 sequences are SNHLY and FYNNEI. CDR3 sequence: CASSVGQGHYEQYF. CDR3 nucleotides: TGTGCCAGCAGTGTCGGACAGGGACACTACGAGCAGTACTTC.

The rearrangement uses TRBV13 and TRBJ1-3; 12 nucleotides align to TRBD1. CDR1 and CDR2 from the germline V gene are PRHDT and FYEKMQ (reference sequence). Unmatched junction bases numbered 14, after V lost 5 bases and J lost 0 bases. The CDR3 loop spans 20 amino acids. The CDR3 sequence is CASSPPPGQGAGSSGNTIYF. CDR3 nucleotide sequence: TGTGCCAGCAGCCCCCCTCCGGGACAGGGGGCGGGAAGCTCTGGAAACACCATATATTTT.

The chain combines TRBV6-1 with TRBJ2-3, with a tentative D call TRBD2 (5 bases). V shed 6 bases and J shed 4 bases, with 17 bases lying between them. CDR3 length: 15 amino acids. CDR1 is MNHNS, CDR2 SASEGT, per germline. CDR3 residues: CASSLPTSIADTQYF. CDR3 nucleotide sequence: TGTGCCAGCAGCCTACCCACTAGTATCGCAGATACGCAGTATTTT.

The gene calls are TRBV5-1 and TRBJ1-4; TRBD1 is a possible D gene (5 bases). Trimming left V 1 base short and J 6 bases short, with 16 bases between. Per the germline V gene, CDR1 is SGHRS and CDR2 is YFSETQ. The CDR3 has 16 residues. Here the CDR3 reads CASSLFQGALYEKLFF. DNA for the CDR3: TGCGCCAGCAGCTTGTTCCAAGGGGCGCTTTATGAAAAACTGTTTTTT.

The gene calls are TRBV7-9 and TRBJ2-5; possibly TRBD2 for D (6 bases). The end of the DNA aligns better with TRBJ2-7, so the J call may be wrong. This CDR3 has 16 residues. Germline V CDR1 and CDR2: SEHNR, FQNEAQ (reference sequence). The CDR3 DNA follows: TGTGCCAGCAGCTTAGATCCTGGGTCGACTAGCTACGAGCAGTACTTC. Residues: CASSLDPGSTSYEQYF.

CDR3 protein: CASSYTGRDQPQHF. CDR3 in DNA: TGTGCCAGCAGCTATACAGGGAGGGATCAGCCCCAGCATTTT. The V and J genes are TRBV7-8 and TRBJ1-5; D is perhaps TRBD1 (6 bases). Deletions cut 4 bases from V and 5 bases from J, with 12 bases between. The CDR3 is made up of 14 amino acids. The germline CDR1 and CDR2 sequences are SGHVS and FQNEAQ. Combining the CDR3 with reference TRBV7-8 and TRBJ1-5 gives the whole variable domain GAGVSQSPRYKVAKRGQDVALRCDPISGHVSLFWYQQALGQGPEFLTYFQNEAQLDKSGLPSDRFFAERPEGSVSTLKIQRTQQEDSAVYLCASSYTGRDQPQHFGDGTRLSIL.

This clone was observed once. V and J are TRBV11-2 and TRBJ2-5, with D possibly being TRBD1 (5 bases). Trimming took 0 bases from V and 1 from J, leaving 9 bases between them. CDR3 length: 15 amino acids. The germline CDR1 and CDR2 sequences are SGHAT and FQNNGV. DNA of the CDR3: TGTGCCAGCAGCTTAGATGTGGGGCCCCAAGAGACCCAGTACTTC. It specifies CASSLDVGPQETQYF. The variable domain in full, completed from reference TRBV11-2 and TRBJ2-5, reads EAGVAQSPRYKIIEKRQSVAFWCNPISGHATLYWYQQILGQGPKLLIQFQNNGVVDDSQLPKDRFSAERLKGVDSTLKIQPAKLEDSAVYLCASSLDVGPQETQYFGPGTRLLVL.

This chain connects TRBV27 to TRBJ2-5, with TRBD1 matching 8 bases. Trimming cost V 4 bases and J 4 bases; bases outside gene matches: 5. This CDR3 comprises 14 residues. The V gene's germline CDR1 is MNHEY and CDR2 SMNVEV (reference sequence). DNA of the CDR3: TGTGCCAGCAGTTCCTTGACAGGGGTAGAGACCCAGTACTTC. Amino acids: CASSSLTGVETQYF.

The chain combines TRBV19 with TRBJ1-2, with TRBD1 as a possible D gene (6 bases). Per germline, CDR1 LNHDA and CDR2 SQIVND (reference sequence). This CDR3 is built from 15 residues. V was pared by 5 bases and J by 3 bases, with 16 bases between. The CDR3: CASSLGPDSYYGYTF. The CDR3 bases are TGTGCCAGTAGTCTCGGTCCGGACAGCTACTATGGCTACACCTTC.

V is TRBV18 and J is TRBJ1-3; 9 nucleotides agree with TRBD1. V lost 4 bases and J lost 3; bases outside the gene matches: 10. The CDR3 extends over 17 amino acids. Germline values: CDR1 KGHSH, CDR2 LQKENI. CDR3 loop: CASSLRDRDFGGNTIYF. CDR3 in DNA: TGTGCCAGCTCACTCCGGGACAGGGACTTTGGTGGAAACACCATATATTTT.

Remarks on this clone: The sample contains more than one DNA sequence encoding this CDR3. V gene TRBV10-3 combines with J gene TRBJ2-2, with TRBD2 as a possible D gene (6 bases). V was shortened by 0 bases and J by 0 bases, with 8 bases between the two germline ends. The CDR3 has 16 residues. CDR1 and CDR2 from the germline V gene are ENHRY and SYGVKD. DNA for the CDR3: TGTGCCATCAGTGAGTCGCGGGGAACGAACACCGGGGAGCTGTTTTTT. It codes for CAISESRGTNTGELFF.

Concerning this clone itself: The junction and the germline gene differ at one end; a read error may be behind it. This sequence joins TRBV28 and TRBJ2-5; D is ambiguous. The germline CDR1 and CDR2 sequences are MDHEN and SYDVKM. This CDR3 is 15 amino acids long. CDR3 sequence: CAGSLFSLRRETQYF. CDR3 in DNA: TGTGCCGGCAGTTTATTTTCTCTTAGGCGGGAGACCCAGTACTTC.

This clone was counted only a few times. The rearrangement uses TRBV5-4 and TRBJ2-1, with 9 bases lining up with TRBD1. V dropped 3 bases and J dropped 5; count of bases not matched to a gene: 9. Germline CDR1 is SGHNT and CDR2 is YYREEE (reference sequence). This CDR3 spans 16 amino acids. CDR3 region: CASSSNRDRVDNEQFF. The CDR3, as DNA: TGTGCCAGCAGCTCGAACCGGGACAGGGTAGACAATGAGCAGTTCTTC.